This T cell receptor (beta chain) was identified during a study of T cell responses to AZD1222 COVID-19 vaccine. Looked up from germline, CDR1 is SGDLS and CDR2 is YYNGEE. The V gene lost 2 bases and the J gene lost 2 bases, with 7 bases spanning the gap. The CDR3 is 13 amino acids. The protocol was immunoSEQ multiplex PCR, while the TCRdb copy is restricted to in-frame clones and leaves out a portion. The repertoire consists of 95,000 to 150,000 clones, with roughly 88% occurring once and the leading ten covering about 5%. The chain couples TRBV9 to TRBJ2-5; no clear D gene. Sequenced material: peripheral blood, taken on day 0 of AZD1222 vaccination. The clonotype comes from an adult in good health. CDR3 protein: CASSVYGQETQYF. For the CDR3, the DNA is TGTGCCAGCAGCGTCTATGGGCAAGAGACCCAGTACTTC.